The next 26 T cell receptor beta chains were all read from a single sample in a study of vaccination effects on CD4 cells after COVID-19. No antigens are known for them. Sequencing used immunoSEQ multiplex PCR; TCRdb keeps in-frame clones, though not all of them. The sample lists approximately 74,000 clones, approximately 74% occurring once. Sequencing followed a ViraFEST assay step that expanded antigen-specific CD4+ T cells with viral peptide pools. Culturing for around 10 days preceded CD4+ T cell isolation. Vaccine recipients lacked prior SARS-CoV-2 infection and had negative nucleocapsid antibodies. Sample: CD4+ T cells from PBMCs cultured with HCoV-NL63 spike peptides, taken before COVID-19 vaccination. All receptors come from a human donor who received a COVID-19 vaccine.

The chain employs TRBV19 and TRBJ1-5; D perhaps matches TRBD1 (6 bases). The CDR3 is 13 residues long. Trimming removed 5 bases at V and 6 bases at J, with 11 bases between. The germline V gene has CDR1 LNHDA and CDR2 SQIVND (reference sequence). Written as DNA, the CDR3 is TGTGCCAGTAGTGTCAGGGGCGGTCAGCCCCAGCATTTT. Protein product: CASSVRGGQPQHF.

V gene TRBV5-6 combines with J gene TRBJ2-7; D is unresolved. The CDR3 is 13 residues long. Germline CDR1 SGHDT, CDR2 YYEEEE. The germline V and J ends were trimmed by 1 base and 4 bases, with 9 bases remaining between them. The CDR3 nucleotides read TGTGCCAGCAGCTTGTTAGGGCGATACGAGCAGTACGTC. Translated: CASSLLGRYEQYV.

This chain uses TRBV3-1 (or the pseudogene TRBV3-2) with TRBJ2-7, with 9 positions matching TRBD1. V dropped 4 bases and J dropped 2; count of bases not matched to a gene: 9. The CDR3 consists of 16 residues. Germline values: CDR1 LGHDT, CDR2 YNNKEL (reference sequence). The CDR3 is CASSPGPGQGPYEQYV. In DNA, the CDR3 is TGTGCCAGCAGCCCGGGGCCGGGACAGGGCCCCTACGAGCAGTACGTC.

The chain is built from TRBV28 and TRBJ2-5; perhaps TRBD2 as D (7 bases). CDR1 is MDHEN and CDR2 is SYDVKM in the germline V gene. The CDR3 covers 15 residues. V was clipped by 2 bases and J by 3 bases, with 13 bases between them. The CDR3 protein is CASSLQGGEKETQYF. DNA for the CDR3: TGTGCCAGCAGTTTACAAGGGGGGGAAAAAGAGACCCAGTACTTC.

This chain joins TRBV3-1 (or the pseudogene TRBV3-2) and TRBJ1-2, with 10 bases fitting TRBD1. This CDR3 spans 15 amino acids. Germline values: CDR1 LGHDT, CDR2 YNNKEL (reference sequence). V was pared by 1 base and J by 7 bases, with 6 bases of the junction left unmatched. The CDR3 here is CASSQGTGGGRGYTF. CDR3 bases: TGTGCCAGCAGCCAAGGGACAGGGGGGGGGCGTGGCTACACCTTC.

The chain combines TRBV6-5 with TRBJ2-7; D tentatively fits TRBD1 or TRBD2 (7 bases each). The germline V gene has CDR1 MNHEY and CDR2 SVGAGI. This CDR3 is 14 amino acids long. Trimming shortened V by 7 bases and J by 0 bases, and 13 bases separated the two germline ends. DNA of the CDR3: TGTGCCAGCACCCAGGGGGGGAGCTCCTACGAGCAGTACGTC. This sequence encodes CASTQGGSSYEQYV.

The chain's CDR3 is CASRKGVNTEAFF. The CDR3 DNA follows: TGTGCCAGTAGGAAGGGAGTGAACACTGAAGCTTTCTTT. V and J are TRBV19 and TRBJ1-1, with D hard to call. The V end was cut by 6 bases, the J end by 0 bases, with 8 bases between. The CDR3 totals 13 residues. Germline CDR1 is LNHDA and CDR2 is SQIVND (reference sequence).

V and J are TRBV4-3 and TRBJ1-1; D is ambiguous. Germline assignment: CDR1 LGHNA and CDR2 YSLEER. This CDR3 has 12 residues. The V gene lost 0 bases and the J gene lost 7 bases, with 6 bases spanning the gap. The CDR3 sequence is CASSQDLREAFF. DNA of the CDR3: TGCGCCAGCAGCCAAGATCTCCGTGAAGCTTTCTTT.

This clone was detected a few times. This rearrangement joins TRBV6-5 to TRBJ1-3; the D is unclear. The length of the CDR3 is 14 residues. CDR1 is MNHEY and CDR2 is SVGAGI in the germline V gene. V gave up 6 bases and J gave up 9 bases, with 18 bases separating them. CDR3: CASSLPDRGGTIYF. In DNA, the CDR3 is TGTGCCAGCAGCCTACCGGATCGAGGTGGCACCATATATTTT.

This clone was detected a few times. The DNA of the CDR3 is TGTGCCAGCAGCCACCAACCGGGACCCCCATATGGCTACACCTTC. It encodes CASSHQPGPPYGYTF. The chain couples TRBV14 to TRBJ1-2; TRBD1 is a possible D gene (5 bases). V lost 3 bases to trimming and J lost 5 bases, with 16 bases between them. The CDR3 spans 15 residues. Looked up from germline, CDR1 is SGHDN and CDR2 is FVKESK.

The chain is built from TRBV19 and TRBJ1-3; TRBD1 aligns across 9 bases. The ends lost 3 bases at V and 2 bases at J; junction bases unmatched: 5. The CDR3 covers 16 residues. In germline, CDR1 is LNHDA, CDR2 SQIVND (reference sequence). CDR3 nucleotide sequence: TGTGCCAGTAGTATCAGTGGACAGGGGCCTGGAAACACCATATATTTT. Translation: CASSISGQGPGNTIYF.

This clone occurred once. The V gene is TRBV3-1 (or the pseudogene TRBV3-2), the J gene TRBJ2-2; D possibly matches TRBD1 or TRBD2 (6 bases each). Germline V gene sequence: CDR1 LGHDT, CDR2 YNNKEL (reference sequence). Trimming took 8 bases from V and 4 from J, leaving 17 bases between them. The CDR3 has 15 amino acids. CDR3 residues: CASGVGGTTTGELFF. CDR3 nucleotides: TGTGCCAGCGGCGTGGGCGGGACAACCACCGGGGAGCTGTTTTTT.

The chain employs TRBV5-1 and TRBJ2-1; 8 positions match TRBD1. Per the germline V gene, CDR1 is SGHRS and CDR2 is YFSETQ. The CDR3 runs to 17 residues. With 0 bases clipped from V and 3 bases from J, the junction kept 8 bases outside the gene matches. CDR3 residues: CASSLAPQGANYNEQFF. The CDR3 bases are TGCGCCAGCAGCTTGGCCCCTCAGGGGGCTAACTACAATGAGCAGTTCTTC.

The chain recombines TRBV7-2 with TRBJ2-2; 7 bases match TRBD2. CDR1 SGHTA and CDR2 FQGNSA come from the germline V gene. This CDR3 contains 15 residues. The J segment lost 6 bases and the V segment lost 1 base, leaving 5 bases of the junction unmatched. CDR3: CASSLEWAGAGELFF. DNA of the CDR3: TGTGCCAGCAGCTTAGAATGGGCGGGGGCCGGGGAGCTGTTTTTT.

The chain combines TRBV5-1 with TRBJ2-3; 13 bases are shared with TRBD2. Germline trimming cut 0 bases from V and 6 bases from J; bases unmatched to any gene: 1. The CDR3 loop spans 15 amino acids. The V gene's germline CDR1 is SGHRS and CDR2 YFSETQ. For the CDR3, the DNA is TGCGCCAGCAGCTTGGAGGGACTAGCGGGGGATACGCAGTATTTT. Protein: CASSLEGLAGDTQYF.

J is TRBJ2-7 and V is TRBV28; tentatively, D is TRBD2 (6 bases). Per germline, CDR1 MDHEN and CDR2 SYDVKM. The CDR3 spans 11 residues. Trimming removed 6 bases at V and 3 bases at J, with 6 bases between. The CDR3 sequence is CASRGGYEQYV. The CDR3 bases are TGTGCCAGCAGGGGGGGCTACGAGCAGTACGTC.

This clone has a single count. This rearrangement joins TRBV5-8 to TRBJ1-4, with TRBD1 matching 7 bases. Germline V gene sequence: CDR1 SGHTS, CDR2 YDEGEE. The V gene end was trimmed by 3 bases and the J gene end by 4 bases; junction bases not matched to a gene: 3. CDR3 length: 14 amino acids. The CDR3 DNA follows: TGTGCCAGCAGCTCGGGACAGATTAATGAAAAACTGTTTTTT. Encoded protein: CASSSGQINEKLFF.

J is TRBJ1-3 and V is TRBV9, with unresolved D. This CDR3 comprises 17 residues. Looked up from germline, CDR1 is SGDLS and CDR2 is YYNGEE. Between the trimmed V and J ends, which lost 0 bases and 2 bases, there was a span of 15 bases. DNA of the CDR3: TGTGCCAGCAGCGTAGAAGCCCCAGGAGTAGCTGGAAACACCATATATTTT. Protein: CASSVEAPGVAGNTIYF. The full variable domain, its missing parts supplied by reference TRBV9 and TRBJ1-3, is DSGVTQTPKHLITATGQRVTLRCSPRSGDLSVYWYQQSLDQGLQFLIQYYNGEERAKGNILERFSAQQFPDLHSELNLSSLELGDSALYFCASSVEAPGVAGNTIYFGEGSWLTVV.

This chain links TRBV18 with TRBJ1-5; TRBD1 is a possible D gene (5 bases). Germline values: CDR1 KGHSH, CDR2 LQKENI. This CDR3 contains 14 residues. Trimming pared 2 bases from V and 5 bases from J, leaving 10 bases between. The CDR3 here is CASSPSPGDQPQHF. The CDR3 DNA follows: TGTGCCAGCTCACCATCCCCGGGGGATCAGCCCCAGCATTTT.

CDR3: CASSPRADSNQPQHF. CDR3 sequence (DNA): TGTGCCAGCAGCCCTCGCGCAGATAGCAATCAGCCCCAGCATTTT. The chain uses TRBV2 and TRBJ1-5; D call uncertain. CDR3 size: 15 residues. V dropped 6 bases and J dropped 0 bases, with 12 bases sitting between them. Per the germline V gene, CDR1 is SNHLY and CDR2 is FYNNEI.

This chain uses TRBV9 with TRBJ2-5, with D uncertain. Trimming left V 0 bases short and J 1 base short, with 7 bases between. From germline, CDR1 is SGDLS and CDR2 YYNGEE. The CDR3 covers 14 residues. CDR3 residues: CASSVEGAQETQYF. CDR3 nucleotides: TGTGCCAGCAGCGTAGAGGGTGCCCAAGAGACCCAGTACTTC.

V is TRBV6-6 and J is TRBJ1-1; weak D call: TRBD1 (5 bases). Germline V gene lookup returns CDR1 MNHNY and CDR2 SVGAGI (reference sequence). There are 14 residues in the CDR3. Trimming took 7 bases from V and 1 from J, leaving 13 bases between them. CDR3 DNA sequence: TGTGCCAGCACCCAAGCTGGGGGGAACACTGAAGCTTTCTTT. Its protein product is CASTQAGGNTEAFF.

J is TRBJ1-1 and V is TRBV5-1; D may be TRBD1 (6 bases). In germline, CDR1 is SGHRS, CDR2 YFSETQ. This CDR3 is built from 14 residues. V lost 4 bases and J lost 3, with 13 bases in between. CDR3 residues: CASSPRAGDTEAFF. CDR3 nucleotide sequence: TGCGCCAGCAGCCCCCGTGCAGGGGACACTGAAGCTTTCTTT.

Here the CDR3 DNA reads TGCGCCAGCAGTGCGGGATACGGGGTCACAGATACGCAGTATTTT. This encodes CASSAGYGVTDTQYF. The gene calls are TRBV10-1 and TRBJ2-3; a weak D match, TRBD2 (5 bases). The CDR3 is 15 amino acids. Per the germline V gene, CDR1 is WNHNN and CDR2 is SYGVQD (reference sequence). Between the trimmed V and J ends, which lost 4 bases and 2 bases, there was a span of 13 bases.

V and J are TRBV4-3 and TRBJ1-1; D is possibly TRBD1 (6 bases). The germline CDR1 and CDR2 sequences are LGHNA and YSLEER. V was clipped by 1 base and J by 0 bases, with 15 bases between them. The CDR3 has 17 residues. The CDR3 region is CASSQGVRQAMNTEAFF. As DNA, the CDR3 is TGCGCCAGCAGCCAAGGCGTGCGACAGGCCATGAACACTGAAGCTTTCTTT.

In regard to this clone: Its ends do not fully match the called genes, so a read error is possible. CDR3 region: CASSDSRSANQPQHF. Here the CDR3 DNA reads TGTGCCAGCAGTGACTCCCGATCTGCCAATCAGCCCCAGCATTTT. The chain recombines TRBV6-5 with TRBJ1-5, with no clear D. CDR1 and CDR2 from the germline V gene are MNHEY and SVGAGI. CDR3 length: 15 amino acids.